The clone carrying this T cell receptor (beta chain) was recorded once. The antigen is not known. This entry comes from a study of blood T cells in healthy people across ages. General study points: Donor CMV status was unknown, possibly confounding expanded clonotype changes.

For the second PCR, which ran for roughly 6 to 11 cycles, a sample-barcoded 5' primer and a J-beta primer mix were used. A template-switch adaptor containing 12 random nucleotides labeled each cDNA molecule. TCRdb called the 5' RACE reads again in MiXCR, with one record for every CDR3 protein. The data contain about 1.4 million distinct CDR3 sequences, roughly 60% of them singletons. Each donor supplied roughly 10 milliliters of peripheral blood. The receptor's source is a man younger than 35 in good health. Sequences were obtained from blood.

The CDR3, as DNA: TGTGCCAGCAGACCGAATGTAGGCGGACATTCTGGGGCCAACGTCCTGACTTTC. The encoded protein is CASRPNVGGHSGANVLTF. J is TRBJ2-6 and V is TRBV6-1; D possibly corresponds to TRBD1 (5 bases). V gave up 6 bases and J gave up 1 base, with 19 bases separating them. The germline CDR1 and CDR2 sequences are MNHNS and SASEGT. The CDR3 length is 18 residues.